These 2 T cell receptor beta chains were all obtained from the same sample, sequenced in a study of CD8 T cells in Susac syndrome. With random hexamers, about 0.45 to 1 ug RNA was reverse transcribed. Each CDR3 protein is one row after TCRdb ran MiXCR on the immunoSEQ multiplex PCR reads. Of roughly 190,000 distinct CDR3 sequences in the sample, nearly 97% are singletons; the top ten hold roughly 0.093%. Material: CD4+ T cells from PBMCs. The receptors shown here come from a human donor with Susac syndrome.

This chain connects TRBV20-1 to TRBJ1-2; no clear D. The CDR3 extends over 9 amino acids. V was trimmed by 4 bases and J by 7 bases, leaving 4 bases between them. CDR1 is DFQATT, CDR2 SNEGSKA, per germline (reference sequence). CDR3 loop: CSATPGYTF. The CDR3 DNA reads TGCAGTGCTACCCCTGGCTACACCTTC.

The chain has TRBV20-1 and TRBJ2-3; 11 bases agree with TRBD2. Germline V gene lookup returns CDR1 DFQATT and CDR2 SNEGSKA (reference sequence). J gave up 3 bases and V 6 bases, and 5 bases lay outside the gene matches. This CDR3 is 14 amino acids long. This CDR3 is CSAPTSGITDTQYF. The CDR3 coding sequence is TGCAGTGCCCCGACTAGCGGGATAACAGATACGCAGTATTTT.